This record covers a single T cell receptor (beta chain). Its antigen is not identified. The same CDR3 arises from other DNA sequences in this sample as well. This sample is part of a study of cytomegalovirus exposure and HLA in healthy donors. The PCR employed 60 Vbeta primers together with 13 Jbeta primers. Original processing methods: In a later analysis, of approximately 81 million unique beta chains, about 12 million appeared in at least two donors. The protocol was immunoSEQ multiplex PCR, while the TCRdb copy is restricted to in-frame clones and leaves out a portion. V and J calls plus clone size are reproduced from that table; the DNA served to infer D and trimming. Of about 160,000 clones listed, around 80% are singletons. General study points: Accurate prediction of HLA-A and HLA-B alleles (for most subjects) was reportedly achieved from TCR beta sequences. Follow-up analysis later connected one missense variant in DCLRE1C with trimming of TCR beta V- and J-genes.

This clonotype was sampled from a girl aged 10 to 17 in good health and CMV-seropositive. What was sequenced was PBMCs.

DNA of the CDR3: TGTGCCTGGAGTTTGGCGGGAGCCTACGAGCAGTACTTC. This sequence encodes CAWSLAGAYEQYF. The chain is built from TRBV30 and TRBJ2-7; 7 positions match TRBD2. The CDR3 is 13 residues long. The J segment lost 2 bases and the V segment lost 2 bases, leaving 3 bases of the junction unmatched. Germline CDR1 is GTSNPN and CDR2 is SVGIG (reference sequence).